A single sample is the source of the 15 T cell receptor beta chains below, sequenced in a study of breast tumors, draining lymph nodes, adjacent tissues. Via MiXCR, TCRdb re-called the multiplex PCR reads, giving one row per CDR3 protein. The sample carries about 230,000 distinct CDR3 sequences, roughly 32% recorded once. The lymph nodes were axillary draining lymph nodes from breast cancer patients. The sequenced sample consisted of axillary lymph node tissue. The receptors originated from a female donor with breast cancer. Some clones in this sample may be carry-over from other donors' samples.

This clonotype was observed at least ten times. V gene TRBV2 combines with J gene TRBJ2-1; TRBD2 matches at 11 bases. The germline V gene encodes CDR1 SNHLY and CDR2 FYNNEI. The CDR3 consists of 17 residues. V was pared by 7 bases and J by 0 bases, with 8 bases of the junction left unmatched. The CDR3 sequence: CASNPRGTSGSYNEQFF. The DNA for the CDR3 is TGTGCCAGCAACCCACGAGGGACTAGCGGCTCCTACAATGAGCAGTTCTTC.

This clonotype was detected many times. The gene calls are TRBV7-2 and TRBJ2-1, with 7 nucleotides matching TRBD2. The junction had 19 bases not matched to a gene; V was cut back by 4 bases and J by 7 bases. The CDR3 has 18 amino acids. The germline V gene encodes CDR1 SGHTA and CDR2 FQGNSA. The CDR3 reads CASSSPISGIIQSNEQFF. The CDR3 DNA reads TGTGCCAGCAGCTCTCCTATAAGCGGGATCATACAGAGTAATGAGCAGTTCTTC. Looking up the rest from reference TRBV7-2 and TRBJ2-1 gives the full variable domain: GAGVSQSPSNKVTEKGKDVELRCDPISGHTALYWYRQSLGQGLEFLIYFQGNSAPDKSGLPSDRFSAERTGGSVSTLTIQRTQQEDSAVYLCASSSPISGIIQSNEQFFGPGTRLTVL.

Details on this clonotype: Given a much more abundant clone one base away, this may be a read error. V is TRBV6-2 or TRBV6-3 and J is TRBJ2-7; 9 bases match TRBD1. The V segment lost 5 bases and the J segment 6 bases; nucleotides outside the gene matches: 11. Germline CDR1 reads MNHEY; CDR2 reads SVGEGT. The CDR3 sequence is 15 residues long. The CDR3 sequence: CASSPVDRGACEQYF. CDR3 in DNA: TGTGCCAGCAGTCCAGTTGACAGGGGGGCCTGCGAGCAGTACTTC.

This clonotype was observed a handful of times. The chain combines TRBV28 with TRBJ2-1; 7 nucleotides match TRBD2. The CDR3 totals 17 residues. The V and J ends lost 4 bases and 2 bases, in that order; junction bases with no gene match: 11. From germline, CDR1 is MDHEN and CDR2 SYDVKM. The CDR3 spells CASSYNPSGGPYNEQFF. CDR3 nucleotides: TGTGCCAGCAGTTATAACCCTTCGGGGGGACCCTACAATGAGCAGTTCTTC.

The rearrangement links TRBV5-6 to TRBJ2-7; possible D gene TRBD2, 6 bases. The V gene's germline CDR1 is SGHDT and CDR2 YYEEEE. V lost 4 bases, J lost 1 base, and 12 bases lay in between. This CDR3 comprises 14 residues. CDR3 region: CASSEGLGSYEQYF. CDR3 DNA sequence: TGTGCCAGCAGCGAGGGACTTGGATCCTACGAGCAGTACTTC.

In its sample, this clonotype was seen a few times. A read error may explain this, as a much larger clone is one base away. Here the CDR3 omits its conserved ending phenylalanine or tryptophan, so a read error is the likely source. The chain carries TRBV7-2 and TRBJ2-5, with 7 positions matching TRBD2. The CDR3 spans 14 residues. Looked up from germline, CDR1 is SGHTA and CDR2 is FQGNSA. The junction had 10 bases not matched to a gene; V was cut back by 5 bases and J by 7 bases. DNA of the CDR3: TGTGCCAGCAGCGCGGGAGCCCCGGGAGGGACCCAGTACCTC. It specifies CASSAGAPGGTQYL.

With regard to this clonotype: A junction end diverges from the germline sequence, so it may reflect a read error. The chain has TRBV7-9 and TRBJ1-2; D might be TRBD1 (5 bases). The germline CDR1 and CDR2 sequences are SEHNR and FQNEAQ (reference sequence). The CDR3 consists of 15 residues. The CDR3 nucleotides are TGTGCCAGCAGCCCCCTCCTGAGACAGAACTATGGCTACCCCTTC. Its translation is CASSPLLRQNYGYPF.

This clonotype was detected many times. J is TRBJ2-7 and V is TRBV6-1; TRBD1 aligns across 8 bases. Trimming took 5 bases from V and 2 from J; bases not matched to a gene: 5. CDR1 is MNHNS, CDR2 SASEGT, per germline. The CDR3 has 14 residues. This CDR3 reads CASSSSGGPYEQYF. The DNA of the CDR3 is TGTGCCAGCAGTTCTTCAGGGGGCCCCTACGAGCAGTACTTC.

The sample holds many counts of this clonotype. The chain uses TRBV6-1 and TRBJ2-5; D ambiguous. Per germline, CDR1 MNHNS and CDR2 SASEGT. The CDR3 extends over 11 amino acids. The V end was cut by 7 bases, the J end by 2 bases, with 5 bases between. The DNA for the CDR3 is TGTGCCAGCACGCAACAAGAGACCCAGTACTTC. It translates to CASTQQETQYF.

The rearrangement uses TRBV7-9 and TRBJ2-1, with 9 bases aligning to TRBD2. Losses at the gene ends were 5 bases for V and 2 bases for J; bases not matched to a gene: 10. Germline assignment: CDR1 SEHNR and CDR2 FQNEAQ (reference sequence). CDR3 length: 17 amino acids. The CDR3 spells CASSPRASGIAYNEQFF. CDR3 DNA sequence: TGTGCCAGCAGCCCCCGGGCTAGCGGGATTGCCTACAATGAGCAGTTCTTC.

Points on this clonotype: A much larger clone lies one base from this, so it may be a read error. The chain combines TRBV6-5 with TRBJ2-2, with 8 bases identical to TRBD1. The CDR3 contains 18 residues. CDR1 and CDR2 from the germline V gene are MNHEY and SVGAGI. The CDR3 reads CAGRLRSGGGINTGELFF. For the CDR3, the DNA is TGTGCCGGCAGGCTCCGCTCAGGGGGCGGAATAAACACCGGGGAGCTGTTTTTT.

This clonotype was found many times. This chain joins TRBV4-1 and TRBJ1-6; 7 bases are shared with TRBD1. V trimming: 2 bases; J trimming: 10 bases; junction bases outside the gene matches: 5. CDR3 length: 14 residues. The germline gives CDR1 MGHRA, CDR2 YSYEKL. CDR3 residues: CASSQNTGDSPLHF. The CDR3 DNA reads TGCGCCAGCAGCCAAAACACAGGGGACTCACCCCTCCACTTT.

This chain links TRBV6-5 with TRBJ1-6; 9 positions match TRBD1. V trimming: 10 bases; J trimming: 7 bases; junction bases outside the gene matches: 5. CDR1 and CDR2 from the germline V gene are MNHEY and SVGAGI. There are 13 residues in the CDR3. The CDR3: CAILDRGNSPLHF. CDR3 sequence (DNA): TGTGCCATTTTGGACAGGGGAAATTCACCCCTCCACTTT.

This clonotype was observed many times. In DNA form, the CDR3 reads TGTGCCACCAGCAGAGATGTGACGACCCTCCACTTT. It yields the protein CATSRDVTTLHF. The rearrangement links TRBV15 to TRBJ1-6; D not certain. V shed 0 bases and J shed 14 bases, with 8 bases lying between them. The CDR3 covers 12 residues. Germline V gene data show CDR1 as LNHNV and CDR2 as YYDKDF (reference sequence).

The sample holds many counts of this clonotype. J is TRBJ1-3 and V is TRBV29-1; D possibly corresponds to TRBD1 (6 bases). Germline CDR1 is SQVTM and CDR2 is ANQGSEA. This CDR3 is 13 amino acids long. V was trimmed by 6 bases and J by 4 bases, leaving 13 bases between them. The chain's CDR3 is CSVSGVGGNTIYF. DNA for the CDR3: TGCAGCGTGTCAGGGGTTGGGGGAAACACCATATATTTT.